The 23 T cell receptor beta chains given below trace back to one sample, sequenced in a study of post-analysis software for immune sequencing data. General study findings and limits: Patients used several TRBV segments, including TRBV5-6, TRBV5-1 and TRBV20-1, more often than controls.

Their antigen targets remain unknown. The TCR beta cDNA libraries carried unique molecular identifiers. TCRdb called the PCR reads again in MiXCR, with one record for every CDR3 protein. The sample lists over 250,000 distinct CDR3 sequences; 30% to 45% were seen once. The sequencing sample was made of blood. These receptors all stem from a girl under 18 with multiple sclerosis.

In this sample, this clonotype turned up many times. The chain is built from TRBV5-1 and TRBJ1-5; 8 bases agree with TRBD1. J gave up 6 bases and V 3 bases, and 11 bases lay outside the gene matches. The CDR3 extends over 16 amino acids. The germline V gene has CDR1 SGHRS and CDR2 YFSETQ. This CDR3 is CASSSTPGQGGQPQHF. CDR3 nucleotides: TGCGCCAGCAGCTCGACCCCAGGACAGGGAGGTCAGCCCCAGCATTTT.

This chain uses TRBV5-1 with TRBJ2-3; unclear D gene. The CDR3 consists of 14 residues. CDR1 SGHRS and CDR2 YFSETQ come from the germline V gene. V was pared by 0 bases and J by 4 bases, with 9 bases between. The CDR3 loop reads CASSLEASPDTQYF. CDR3 in DNA: TGCGCCAGCAGCTTGGAAGCATCCCCAGATACGCAGTATTTT. Filled out from reference TRBV5-1 and TRBJ2-3, the complete variable domain reads KAGVTQTPRYLIKTRGQQVTLSCSPISGHRSVSWYQQTPGQGLQFLFEYFSETQRNKGNFPGRFSGRQFSNSRSEMNVSTLELGDSALYLCASSLEASPDTQYFGPGTRLTVL.

This clonotype was recorded a few times. The chain is built from TRBV18 and TRBJ1-2; 10 bases align to TRBD1. The germline V gene has CDR1 KGHSH and CDR2 LQKENI. The CDR3 consists of 15 residues. V lost 6 bases to trimming and J lost 4 bases; unmatched junction nucleotides: 8. The DNA of the CDR3 is TGTGCCAGCTCCCGAGGACAGGGGGAAGGCTATGGCTACACCTTC. Translated: CASSRGQGEGYGYTF.

This chain connects TRBV5-1 to TRBJ1-1; 11 positions agree with TRBD1. The length of the CDR3 is 15 residues. J gave up 4 bases and V 0 bases, and 2 bases lay outside the gene matches. Germline CDR1 reads SGHRS; CDR2 reads YFSETQ. CDR3 sequence (DNA): TGCGCCAGCAGCTTGGGGACAGGGGGCGTCACTGAAGCTTTCTTT. Translation gives CASSLGTGGVTEAFF. The entire variable domain, with the rest obtained from reference TRBV5-1 and TRBJ1-1, is as follows: KAGVTQTPRYLIKTRGQQVTLSCSPISGHRSVSWYQQTPGQGLQFLFEYFSETQRNKGNFPGRFSGRQFSNSRSEMNVSTLELGDSALYLCASSLGTGGVTEAFFGQGTRLTVV.

This clonotype was observed many times. The chain combines TRBV5-1 with TRBJ2-5, with 9 bases fitting TRBD1. Germline V gene data show CDR1 as SGHRS and CDR2 as YFSETQ. The ends lost 4 bases at V and 2 bases at J; junction bases unmatched: 6. The CDR3 covers 15 residues. The CDR3 loop reads CASSALGQGQETQYF. As DNA, the CDR3 is TGCGCCAGCAGCGCCTTGGGACAGGGTCAAGAGACCCAGTACTTC. The full variable domain, its missing parts supplied by reference TRBV5-1 and TRBJ2-5, is KAGVTQTPRYLIKTRGQQVTLSCSPISGHRSVSWYQQTPGQGLQFLFEYFSETQRNKGNFPGRFSGRQFSNSRSEMNVSTLELGDSALYLCASSALGQGQETQYFGPGTRLLVL.

Worth noting for this clonotype: Being one base from a much bigger clone, this may be a read error. V and J are TRBV24-1 and TRBJ2-1, with a tentative D call TRBD1 (5 bases). CDR1 is KGHDR, CDR2 SFDVKD, per germline. CDR3 length: 15 residues. In DNA, the CDR3 is TGTGCCGCCAGTGAGGCCAAGGGGTCCTACAATGAGCAGTTCTTC. Residues: CAASEAKGSYNEQFF.

This clonotype occurred a few times. This may come from a read error, since a much larger clone is one base off. The gene calls are TRBV10-3 and TRBJ2-1; weak D call: TRBD2 (5 bases). V lost 11 bases and J lost 2, with 10 bases in between. This CDR3 spans 12 amino acids. Germline CDR1 is ENHRY and CDR2 is SYGVKD. The CDR3 protein is CAGTRAYNEQFF. As DNA, the CDR3 is TGTGCCGGAACTAGAGCCTACAATGAGCAGTTCTTC.

J is TRBJ1-2 and V is TRBV5-6; 12 bases are a match to TRBD1. CDR1 and CDR2 (germline): SGHDT, YYEEEE. V dropped 1 base and J dropped 6; count of bases not matched to a gene: 7. This CDR3 comprises 16 residues. The CDR3 here is CASSLRPGQGADGYTF. In DNA form, the CDR3 reads TGTGCCAGCAGCTTGAGACCGGGACAGGGGGCTGATGGCTACACCTTC. Together with reference TRBV5-6 and TRBJ1-2, the CDR3 gives the full variable domain: DAGVTQSPTHLIKTRGQQVTLRCSPKSGHDTVSWYQQALGQGPQFIFQYYEEEERQRGNFPDRFSGHQFPNYSSELNVNALLLGDSALYLCASSLRPGQGADGYTFGSGTRLTVV.

Concerning this clonotype: A much larger clone sits a single nucleotide away, making a read error possible. J is TRBJ2-5 and V is TRBV28; 8 positions agree with TRBD1. The CDR3 is 13 residues long. V shed 6 bases and J 11 bases; nucleotides not matched to a gene: 11. CDR1 MDHEN and CDR2 SYDVKM come from the germline V gene. This chain's CDR3 is CASRMTGDNEQYF. The CDR3 nucleotides read TGTGCCAGCAGGATGACAGGGGACAATGAGCAGTACTTC.

This chain joins TRBV14 and TRBJ2-1, with 15 bases that match TRBD2. Germline values: CDR1 SGHDN, CDR2 FVKESK. V lost 4 bases and J lost 8; bases outside the gene matches: 12. The CDR3 totals 18 residues. CDR3 DNA: TGTGCCAGCAGCCCCCTCCCCGGGACTAGCGGGGGGTACGATGAGCAGTTCTTC. Translating gives CASSPLPGTSGGYDEQFF.

This chain links TRBV5-6 with TRBJ2-7; D unresolved. In germline, CDR1 is SGHDT, CDR2 YYEEEE. V lost 4 bases, J lost 0 bases, and 11 bases lay in between. The CDR3 consists of 14 residues. The chain's CDR3 is CASSPTVSSYEQYF. The CDR3, as DNA: TGTGCCAGCAGCCCAACCGTGAGCTCCTACGAGCAGTACTTC.

The chain carries TRBV19 and TRBJ2-1; 9 bases line up with TRBD2. The CDR3 length is 15 residues. Germline values: CDR1 LNHDA, CDR2 SQIVND (reference sequence). J was trimmed by 5 bases and V by 5 bases; bases with no gene match: 7. The CDR3 sequence is CASSLRSGGNNEQFF. The CDR3 DNA reads as TGTGCCAGTAGTCTTCGAAGCGGGGGGAACAATGAGCAGTTCTTC.

Only a few counts were recorded for this clonotype. Possible read error: a much larger clone is one base away. V gene TRBV7-9 combines with J gene TRBJ2-7; D is unresolved. CDR3 length equals 13 residues. Germline V gives CDR1 SEHNR, CDR2 FQNEAQ (reference sequence). Here the CDR3 DNA reads TGTACCAGCAGCTCAGATGACCGCTACGAGCAGTACTTC. As protein: CTSSSDDRYEQYF. Filled out from reference TRBV7-9 and TRBJ2-7, the complete variable domain reads DTGVSQNPRHKITKRGQNVTFRCDPISEHNRLYWYRQTLGQGPEFLTYFQNEAQLEKSRLLSDRFSAERPKGSFSTLEIQRTEQGDSAMYLCTSSSDDRYEQYFGPGTRLTVT.

There are many counts of this clonotype. The rearrangement links TRBV7-9 to TRBJ2-1; no clear D gene. Trimming shortened V by 5 bases and J by 1 base, and 12 bases separated the two germline ends. This CDR3 contains 15 residues. Per germline, CDR1 SEHNR and CDR2 FQNEAQ (reference sequence). CDR3: CASSGPGLSYNEQFF. For the CDR3, the DNA is TGTGCCAGCAGCGGTCCGGGTCTTTCCTACAATGAGCAGTTCTTC.

This clonotype was seen more than once but under ten times. The CDR3: CASSARDRDRNTIYF. The CDR3 nucleotides read TGTGCCAGTAGTGCCCGGGACAGGGATCGCAACACCATATATTTT. The gene calls are TRBV19 and TRBJ1-3; 9 bases agree with TRBD1. From germline, CDR1 is LNHDA and CDR2 SQIVND (reference sequence). The CDR3 has 15 residues. With 5 bases clipped from V and 7 bases from J, the junction kept 9 bases outside the gene matches.

Concerning this clonotype itself: A much larger clone differs from this one at a single base, so this may be a read error. J is TRBJ2-5 and V is TRBV5-1; D could derive from TRBD1 or TRBD2 (5 bases each). Per germline, CDR1 SGHRS and CDR2 YFSETQ. The CDR3 sequence is 13 residues long. V lost 7 bases, J lost 5 bases, and 15 bases lay in between. CDR3 region: CASGAGTAETQYF. The CDR3 DNA is TGCGCCAGCGGAGCCGGGACGGCGGAGACCCAGTACTTC.

This clonotype has a count of ten or more. This chain uses TRBV11-2 with TRBJ2-1, with 7 bases lining up with TRBD1. Trimming at V came to 0 bases and at J to 5 bases, leaving 7 bases not matched to a gene. The length of the CDR3 is 16 residues. CDR1 SGHAT and CDR2 FQNNGV come from the germline V gene. The CDR3 bases are TGTGCCAGCAGCTTAGATCTGGACAGGCGAAACAATGAGCAGTTCTTC. Translating gives CASSLDLDRRNNEQFF.

V is TRBV20-1 and J is TRBJ2-5; TRBD2 matches at 8 bases. V shed 5 bases and J 4 bases; nucleotides not matched to a gene: 6. The CDR3 covers 13 residues. Germline V gives CDR1 DFQATT, CDR2 SNEGSKA (reference sequence). The CDR3 reads CSAPRTSIETQYF. CDR3 bases: TGCAGTGCTCCCCGGACTAGCATAGAGACCCAGTACTTC.

This clonotype was counted between two and nine times. The chain uses TRBV5-1 and TRBJ2-1, with a weak D call TRBD1 (6 bases). The V gene's germline CDR1 is SGHRS and CDR2 YFSETQ. The CDR3 is 17 amino acids. The V gene lost 3 bases and the J gene lost 10 bases, with 26 bases spanning the gap. The CDR3 reads CASSYRTVGGGGEEQFF. CDR3 in DNA: TGCGCCAGCAGCTACAGGACAGTCGGCGGAGGTGGGGAAGAGCAGTTCTTC.

The gene calls are TRBV12-3 or TRBV12-4 and TRBJ2-5; no clear D. This CDR3 is built from 16 residues. V was shortened by 0 bases and J by 4 bases, with 15 bases between the two germline ends. CDR3 sequence (DNA): TGTGCCAGCAGTTTAGCGCTCCGGTCTGGTTTAGAGACCCAGTACTTC. Amino acids: CASSLALRSGLETQYF.

Comments on this clonotype: One end of the junction varies from germline; a read error may be responsible. This rearrangement joins TRBV7-9 to TRBJ2-5; possibly TRBD1 for D (6 bases). The CDR3 covers 13 residues. CDR1 is SEHNR, CDR2 FQNEAQ, per germline (reference sequence). CDR3 protein: CASSWTDQKTQYF. CDR3 DNA sequence: TGTGCCAGCAGCTGGACAGACCAAAAGACCCAGTACTTC.

This clonotype was recorded many times. CDR3: CSAPLGDDTQYF. The CDR3 DNA reads TGCAGTGCCCCCTTGGGCGATGATACGCAGTATTTT. This chain uses TRBV20-1 with TRBJ2-3; D is undetermined. The V end lost 6 bases, the J end lost 6 bases, and 13 bases lay between the germline ends. Germline loops: CDR1 DFQATT, CDR2 SNEGSKA (reference sequence). The CDR3 length is 12 residues.

This clonotype occurred many times. The V and J genes are TRBV7-2 and TRBJ2-3; TRBD2 might be the D (5 bases). This CDR3 comprises 14 residues. Germline lookup yields CDR1 SGHTA and CDR2 FQGNSA. Between the trimmed V and J ends, which lost 4 bases and 9 bases, there was a span of 17 bases. The CDR3 sequence: CASSSPRGRRTQYF. The CDR3 DNA sequence: TGTGCCAGCAGCTCTCCCCGCGGGCGACGAACGCAGTATTTT.